This T cell receptor (beta chain) came from a study of cytomegalovirus exposure and HLA in healthy donors. General study results and limits: Many donors carried some public TCRs, although rarity characterized most TCR sequences. Prior analysis indicated that the majority of TCR beta V segments exhibited productivity approximately 90% or approximately 30% of the time.

Notes on this clone: The antigen is not known.

Healthy people donating bone marrow made up the donors. With 60 Vbeta and 13 Jbeta primers, the PCR was carried out. Sequencing used immunoSEQ multiplex PCR; TCRdb keeps in-frame clones, though not all of them. The data contain roughly 170,000 clones, over 75% of them singletons. Input material: PBMCs. This sequence originates from a woman in her 30s in good health and CMV-seronegative.

The CDR3 reads CASTDPTGAYPTEAFF. The CDR3 DNA reads as TGTGCCAGCACCGACCCGACAGGGGCATACCCCACTGAAGCTTTCTTT. The V and J genes are TRBV2 and TRBJ1-1; 8 nucleotides line up with TRBD1. From germline, CDR1 is SNHLY and CDR2 FYNNEI. The CDR3 covers 16 residues. V dropped 7 bases and J dropped 4; count of bases not matched to a gene: 14.